These T cell receptor beta chains were read from a single sample in a study of shared clonotypes between healthy human individuals. Using immunoSEQ multiplex PCR, the repertoire was profiled, and TCRdb retains in-frame clones only, with some absent. The table lists around 1.1 million clones, 60% to 85% of them singletons. Sequencing used memory CD4+ T cells from PBMCs. The receptors were sampled from a young man in good health. Some clones in this sample may be carry-over from other donors' samples. The CDR3 runs from the conserved cysteine through the conserved F or W. A D gene is named only where the DNA matches it firmly. Clone size is given for some rows only: seen once, a few or many times, or a class if the clone is expanded.

clone size: -; D gene: -; V gene: TRBV29-1; J gene: TRBJ1-1; CDR3 protein: CSVVDRWTEAFF; CDR3 DNA: TGCAGCGTTGTGGATAGGTGGACTGAAGCTTTCTTT
clone size: -; D gene: TRBD1; V gene: TRBV5-4; J gene: TRBJ2-1; CDR3 protein: CASEVRGRFSSYNEQFF; CDR3 DNA: TGTGCCAGCGAAGTCAGGGGGCGGTTTAGCTCCTACAATGAGCAGTTCTTC
clone size: -; D gene: TRBD1; V gene: TRBV2; J gene: TRBJ1-4; CDR3 protein: CASSRDRSLSNEKLFF; CDR3 DNA: TGTGCCAGCAGCCGGGACAGATCACTATCTAATGAAAAACTGTTTTTT
clone size: -; D gene: -; V gene: TRBV11-1; J gene: TRBJ1-4; CDR3 protein: CASSENKGANEKLFF; CDR3 DNA: TGTGCCAGCAGCGAAAACAAAGGGGCTAATGAAAAACTGTTTTTT
clone size: once; D gene: TRBD1; V gene: TRBV7-8; J gene: TRBJ2-1; CDR3 protein: CASRLDRDNEQFF; CDR3 DNA: TGTGCCAGCAGACTCGACAGGGACAATGAGCAGTTCTTC
clone size: -; D gene: TRBD2; V gene: TRBV15; J gene: TRBJ2-3; CDR3 protein: CATTAGLAGGYKYF; CDR3 DNA: TGTGCCACCACCGCGGGGCTAGCGGGAGGTTATAAGTATTTT
clone size: once; D gene: -; V gene: TRBV11-2; J gene: TRBJ1-3; CDR3 protein: CASSLDRANTIYF; CDR3 DNA: TGTGCCAGCAGCTTAGACAGGGCAAACACCATATATTTT
clone size: -; D gene: -; V gene: TRBV28; J gene: TRBJ2-3; CDR3 protein: CASRAANSGTDTQYF; CDR3 DNA: TGTGCCAGCAGAGCGGCGAATAGCGGCACAGATACGCAGTATTTT
clone size: -; D gene: TRBD2; V gene: TRBV27; J gene: TRBJ2-7; CDR3 protein: CASSLKAGGFYEQYF; CDR3 DNA: TGTGCCAGCAGTTTAAAAGCGGGAGGATTCTACGAGCAGTACTTC
clone size: -; D gene: TRBD1; V gene: TRBV7-2; J gene: TRBJ1-2; CDR3 protein: CASSPDRDGYTF; CDR3 DNA: TGTGCCAGCAGCCCCGACAGGGACGGCTACACCTTC
clone size: -; D gene: TRBD1; V gene: TRBV2; J gene: TRBJ2-2; CDR3 protein: CASSRDRGSTGELFF; CDR3 DNA: TGTGCCAGCAGTCGGGACAGGGGGAGCACCGGGGAGCTGTTTTTT
clone size: -; D gene: -; V gene: TRBV5-1; J gene: TRBJ1-5; CDR3 protein: CASSPGEGRIQPQHF; CDR3 DNA: TGCGCCAGCAGCCCGGGGGAGGGGCGCATTCAGCCCCAGCATTTT
clone size: few; D gene: -; V gene: TRBV30; J gene: TRBJ2-6; CDR3 protein: CAWFQNSGANVLTF; CDR3 DNA: TGTGCCTGGTTTCAGAACTCTGGGGCCAACGTCCTGACTTTC
clone size: -; D gene: -; V gene: TRBV28; J gene: TRBJ2-7; CDR3 protein: CASPNRAGEQYF; CDR3 DNA: TGTGCCAGCCCAAATCGGGCCGGCGAGCAGTACTTC